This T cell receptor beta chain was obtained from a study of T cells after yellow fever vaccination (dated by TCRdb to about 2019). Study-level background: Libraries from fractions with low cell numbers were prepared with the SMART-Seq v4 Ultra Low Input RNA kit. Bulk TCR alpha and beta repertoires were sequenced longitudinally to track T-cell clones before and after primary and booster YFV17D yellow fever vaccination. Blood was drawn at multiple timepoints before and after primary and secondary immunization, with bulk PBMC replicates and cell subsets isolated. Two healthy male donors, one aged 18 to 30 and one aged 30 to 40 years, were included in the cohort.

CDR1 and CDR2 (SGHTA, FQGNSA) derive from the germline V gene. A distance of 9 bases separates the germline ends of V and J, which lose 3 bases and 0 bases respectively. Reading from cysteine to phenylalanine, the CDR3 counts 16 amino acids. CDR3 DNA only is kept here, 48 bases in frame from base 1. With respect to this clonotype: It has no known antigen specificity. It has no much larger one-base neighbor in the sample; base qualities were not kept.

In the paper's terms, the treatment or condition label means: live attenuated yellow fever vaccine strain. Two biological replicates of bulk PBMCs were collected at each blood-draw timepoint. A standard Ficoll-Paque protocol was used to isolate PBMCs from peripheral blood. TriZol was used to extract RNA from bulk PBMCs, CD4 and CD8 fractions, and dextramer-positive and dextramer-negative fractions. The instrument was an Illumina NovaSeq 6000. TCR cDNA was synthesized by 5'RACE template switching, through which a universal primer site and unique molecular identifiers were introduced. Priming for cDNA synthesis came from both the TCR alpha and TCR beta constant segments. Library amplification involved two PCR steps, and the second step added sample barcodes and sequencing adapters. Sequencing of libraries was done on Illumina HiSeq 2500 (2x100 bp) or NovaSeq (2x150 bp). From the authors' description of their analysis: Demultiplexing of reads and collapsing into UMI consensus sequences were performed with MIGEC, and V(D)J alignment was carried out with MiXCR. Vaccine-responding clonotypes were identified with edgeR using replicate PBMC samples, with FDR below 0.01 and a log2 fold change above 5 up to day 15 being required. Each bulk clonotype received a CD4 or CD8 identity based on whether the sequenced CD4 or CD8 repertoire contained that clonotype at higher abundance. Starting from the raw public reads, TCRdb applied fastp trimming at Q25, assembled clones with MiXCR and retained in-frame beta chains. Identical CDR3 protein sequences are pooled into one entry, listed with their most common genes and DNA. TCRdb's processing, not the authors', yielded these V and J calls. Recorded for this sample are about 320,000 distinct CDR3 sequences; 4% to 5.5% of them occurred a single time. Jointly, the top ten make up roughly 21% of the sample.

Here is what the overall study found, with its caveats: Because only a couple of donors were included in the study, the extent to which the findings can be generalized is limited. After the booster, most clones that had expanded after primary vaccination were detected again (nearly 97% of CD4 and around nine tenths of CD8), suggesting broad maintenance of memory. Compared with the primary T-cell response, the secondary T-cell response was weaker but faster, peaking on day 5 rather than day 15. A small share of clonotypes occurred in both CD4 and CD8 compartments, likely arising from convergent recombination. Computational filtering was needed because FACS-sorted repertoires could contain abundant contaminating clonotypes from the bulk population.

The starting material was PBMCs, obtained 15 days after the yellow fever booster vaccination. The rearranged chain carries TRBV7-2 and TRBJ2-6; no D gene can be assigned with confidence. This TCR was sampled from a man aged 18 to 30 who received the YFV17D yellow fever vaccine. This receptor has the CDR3 CASSFASASGANVLTF. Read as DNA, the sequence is TGTGCCAGCAGCTTCGCCTCAGCCTCTGGGGCCAACGTCCTGACTTTC.